The rows below give T cell receptor beta chains drawn from one sample of a study of high-grade serous ovarian cancer treatment subgroups. TCRdb keeps only in-frame clones here, not all; method: immunoSEQ multiplex PCR. The sample records thousands of clones, roughly 63% being singletons. The sequenced sample was tumor tissue. The source is a human donor with high-grade serous ovarian cancer. CDR3s include the opening cysteine and the closing phenylalanine or tryptophan. Fields, in order: V gene, J gene, CDR3 protein.

>TRBV4-3|TRBJ1-2
CASSRYQSGYTF
>TRBV6-6|TRBJ1-3
CASSLGGTIYF
>TRBV9|TRBJ2-1
CASSGLAGGAGEQFF
>TRBV11-2|TRBJ2-5
CASSSVGQGETQYF
>TRBV7-9|TRBJ2-7
CASSLVSIEQYF
>TRBV6-4|TRBJ2-1
CASSLAGANYNEQFF
>TRBV7-2|TRBJ2-2
CASSLARSGELFF
>TRBV29-1|TRBJ1-1
CSVRGGSQGGTTEAFF
>TRBV27|TRBJ2-7
CASSFRQGAYEQYF
>TRBV7-2|TRBJ2-1
CASTVTSGSYEQFF
>TRBV6-5|TRBJ2-7
CASSYSSGSLYEQYF
>TRBV7-6|TRBJ1-1
CASSLAGQGNTEAFF
>TRBV2|TRBJ2-5
CASSEGGAGQETQYF
>TRBV2|TRBJ1-2
CASSEQFQASIYGYTF
>TRBV5-4|TRBJ1-6
CASSSVPGQEPLHF
>TRBV14|TRBJ2-3
CASTKGGRWADTQYF
>TRBV11-2|TRBJ1-1
CASSSGRGSTEAFF
>TRBV27|TRBJ1-5
CASSSGTGNQPQHF
>TRBV29-1|TRBJ2-1
CSVDSGSSYNEQFF
>TRBV11-2|TRBJ2-7
CASSPNLAGPYEEQYF
>TRBV7-2|TRBJ2-7
CASSPSAVSSYEQYF
>TRBV27|TRBJ2-7
CASSGLSGTGAYEQYF
>TRBV30|TRBJ2-2
CACQGRGSVGELFF
>TRBV27|TRBJ1-5
CASSLAGGGPQHF
>TRBV27|TRBJ2-7
CASRDGTGDPEQYF
>TRBV18|TRBJ1-2
CASSPPYREGYTF
>TRBV7-8|TRBJ2-1
CASSPPGADEQFF
>TRBV21-1|TRBJ2-7
CASSSGGQGAPSFSYEQYF
>TRBV5-1|TRBJ2-7
CASSTGQGGSYEQYF
>TRBV5-6|TRBJ1-1
CASSAILQGLTIAFF
>TRBV25-1|TRBJ1-2
CASSEWGGSYGYTF
>TRBV2|TRBJ1-5
CASSEALGQGWKPQHF
>TRBV11-2|TRBJ1-2
CASSLGLGGGNGYTF